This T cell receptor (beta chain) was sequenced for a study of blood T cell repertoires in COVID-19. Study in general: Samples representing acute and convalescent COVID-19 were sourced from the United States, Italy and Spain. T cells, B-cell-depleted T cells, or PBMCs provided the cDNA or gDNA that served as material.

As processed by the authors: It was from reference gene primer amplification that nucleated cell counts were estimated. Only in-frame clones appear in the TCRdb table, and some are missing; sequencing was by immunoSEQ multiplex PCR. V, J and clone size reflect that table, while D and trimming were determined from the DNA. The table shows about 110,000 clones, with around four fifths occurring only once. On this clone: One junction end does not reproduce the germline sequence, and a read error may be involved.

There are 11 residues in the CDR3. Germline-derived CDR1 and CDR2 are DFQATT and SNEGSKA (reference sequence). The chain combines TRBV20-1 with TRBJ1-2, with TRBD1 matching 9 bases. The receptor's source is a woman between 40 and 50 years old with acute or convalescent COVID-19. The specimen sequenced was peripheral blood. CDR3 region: CSATGGVGYTF. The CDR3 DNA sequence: TGCAGCGCTACAGGGGGCGTAGGCTACACCTTC.